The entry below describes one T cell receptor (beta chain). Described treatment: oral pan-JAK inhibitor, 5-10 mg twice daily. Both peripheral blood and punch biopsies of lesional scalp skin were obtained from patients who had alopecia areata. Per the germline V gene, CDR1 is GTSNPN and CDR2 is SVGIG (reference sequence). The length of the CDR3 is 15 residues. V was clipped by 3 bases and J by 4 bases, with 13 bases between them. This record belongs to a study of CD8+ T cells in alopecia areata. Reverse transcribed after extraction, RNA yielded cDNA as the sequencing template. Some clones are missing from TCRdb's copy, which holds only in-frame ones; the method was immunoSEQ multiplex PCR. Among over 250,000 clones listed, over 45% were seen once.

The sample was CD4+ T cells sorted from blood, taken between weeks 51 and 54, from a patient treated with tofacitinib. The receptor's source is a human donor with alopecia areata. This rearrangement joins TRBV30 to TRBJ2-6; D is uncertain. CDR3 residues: CAWSGPLEGANVLTF. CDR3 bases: TGTGCCTGGAGCGGTCCTTTGGAAGGGGCCAACGTCCTGACTTTC. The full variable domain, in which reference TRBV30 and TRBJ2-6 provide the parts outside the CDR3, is SQTIHQWPATLVQPVGSPLSLECTVEGTSNPNLYWYRQAAGRGLQLLFYSVGIGQISSEVPQNLSASRPQDRQFILSSKKLLLSDSGFYLCAWSGPLEGANVLTFGAGSRLTVL.